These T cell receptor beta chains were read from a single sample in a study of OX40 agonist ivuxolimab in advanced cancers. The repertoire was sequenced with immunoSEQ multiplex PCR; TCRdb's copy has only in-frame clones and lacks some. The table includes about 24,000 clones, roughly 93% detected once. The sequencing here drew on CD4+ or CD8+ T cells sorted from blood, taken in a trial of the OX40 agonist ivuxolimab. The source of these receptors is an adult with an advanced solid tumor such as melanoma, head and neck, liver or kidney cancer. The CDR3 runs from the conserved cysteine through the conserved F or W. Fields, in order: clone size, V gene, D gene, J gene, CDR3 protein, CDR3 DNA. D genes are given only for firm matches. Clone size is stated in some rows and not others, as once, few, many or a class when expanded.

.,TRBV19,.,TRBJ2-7,CASSLRTGVAGLPYEQYF,TGTGCCAGTAGTCTCCGGACAGGGGTAGCGGGACTACCCTACGAGCAGTACTTC
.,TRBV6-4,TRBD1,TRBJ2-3,CASSTIQGNTDTQYF,TGTGCCAGCAGTACGATACAGGGGAACACAGATACGCAGTATTTT
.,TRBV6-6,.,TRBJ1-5,CASSPRPGGNQPQHF,TGTGCCAGCAGTCCACGACCAGGGGGCAATCAGCCCCAGCATTTT
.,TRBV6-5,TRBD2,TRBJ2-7,CASSRTSRRYEQYF,TGTGCCAGCAGCCGGACTAGTAGGCGTTACGAGCAGTACTTC
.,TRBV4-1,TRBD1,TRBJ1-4,CASSPPGQGKEKLFF,TGCGCCAGCAGCCCCCCGGGACAGGGGAAGGAAAAACTGTTTTTT
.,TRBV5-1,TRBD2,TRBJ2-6,CASSSGLAGGFSGANVLTF,TGCGCCAGCAGCTCGGGACTAGCGGGAGGGTTCTCTGGGGCCAACGTCCTGACTTTC
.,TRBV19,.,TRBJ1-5,CASSMALDREGQPQHF,TGTGCCAGTAGTATGGCCCTGGACAGAGAAGGTCAGCCCCAGCATTTT
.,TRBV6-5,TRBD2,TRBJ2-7,CASSRGGPTYEQYF,TGTGCCAGCAGTCGGGGGGGGCCAACCTACGAGCAGTACTTC
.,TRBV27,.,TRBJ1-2,CASSLSPPGQMGGYTF,TGTGCCAGCAGTTTATCTCCCCCAGGACAGATGGGGGGCTACACCTTC
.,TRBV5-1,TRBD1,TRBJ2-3,CASRWDRGTDTQYF,TGCGCCAGCAGGTGGGACAGGGGCACAGATACGCAGTATTTT
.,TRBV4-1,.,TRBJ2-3,CASSQVQGFTDTQYF,TGCGCCAGCAGCCAAGTCCAGGGGTTCACAGATACGCAGTATTTT
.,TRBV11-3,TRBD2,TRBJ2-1,CASSLAGAYNEQFF,TGTGCCAGCAGCCTAGCGGGAGCCTACAATGAGCAGTTCTTC
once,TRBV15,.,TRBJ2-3,CATSPAVDTQYF,TGTGCCACCAGCCCCGCGGTAGATACGCAGTATTTT
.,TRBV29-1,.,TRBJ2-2,CSVVFTNTGELFF,TGCAGCGTTGTCTTCACGAATACCGGGGAGCTGTTTTTT
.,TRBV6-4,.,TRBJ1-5,CASSSQSNQPQHF,TGTGCCAGCAGTAGCCAGAGCAATCAGCCCCAGCATTTT
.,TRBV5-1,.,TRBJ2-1,CASSTHLRRTGNERPRSYNEQFF,TGCGCCAGCAGCACCCACCTTCGGCGAACAGGGAACGAAAGGCCACGCTCCTACAATGAGCAGTTCTTC
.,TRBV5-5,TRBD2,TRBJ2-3,CASSFSGRGADTQYF,TGTGCCAGCAGCTTTAGCGGGAGAGGGGCAGATACGCAGTATTTT
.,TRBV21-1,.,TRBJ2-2,CASSSHREGTGELFF,TGTGCCAGCAGCTCCCACAGGGAGGGCACCGGGGAGCTGTTTTTT
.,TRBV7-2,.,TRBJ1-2,CASSMNTRAGYTF,TGTGCCAGCAGCATGAATACAAGGGCCGGCTACACCTTC
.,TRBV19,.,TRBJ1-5,CASSQYSNQPQHF,TGTGCCAGTAGTCAGTATAGCAATCAGCCCCAGCATTTT
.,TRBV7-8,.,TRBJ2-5,CASSLQGPGETQYF,TGTGCCAGCAGTTTACAGGGTCCTGGGGAGACCCAGTACTTC
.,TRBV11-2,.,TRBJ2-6,CASSLARSGANVLTF,TGTGCCAGCAGCTTAGCCCGGTCTGGGGCCAACGTCCTGACTTTC
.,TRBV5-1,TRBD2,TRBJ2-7,CASSPGLAGALSYEQYF,TGCGCCAGCAGCCCAGGACTAGCGGGGGCTCTCTCCTACGAGCAGTACTTC
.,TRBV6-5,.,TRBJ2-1,CASSYPNSNEQFF,TGTGCCAGCAGTTACCCCAACTCGAATGAGCAGTTCTTC
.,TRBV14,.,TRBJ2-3,CAFNIGVADTQYF,TGTGCCTTCAATATCGGTGTGGCAGATACGCAGTATTTT
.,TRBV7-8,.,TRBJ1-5,CASSVTIGGFYSNQPQHF,TGTGCCAGCAGCGTAACTATTGGGGGCTTCTATAGCAATCAGCCCCAGCATTTT
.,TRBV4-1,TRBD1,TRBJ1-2,CASSQGPQGVEGYTF,TGCGCCAGCAGCCAAGGACCCCAGGGGGTCGAGGGCTACACCTTC
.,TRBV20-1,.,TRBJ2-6,CSAPWANVLTF,TGCAGTGCTCCTTGGGCCAACGTCCTGACTTTC
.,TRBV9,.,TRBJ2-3,CASSETLHTQYF,TGTGCCAGCAGCGAGACATTACATACGCAGTATTTT
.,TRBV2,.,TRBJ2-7,CASSEVPRIYEQYF,TGTGCCAGCAGTGAGGTCCCGAGGATCTACGAGCAGTACTTC
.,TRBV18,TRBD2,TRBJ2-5,CASSPRPGGEETQYF,TGTGCCAGCTCACCGCGACCTGGGGGGGAAGAGACCCAGTACTTC
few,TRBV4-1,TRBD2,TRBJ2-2,CASSQEILAGGKGELFF,TGCGCCAGCAGCCAAGAGATACTAGCGGGGGGAAAAGGGGAGCTGTTTTTT
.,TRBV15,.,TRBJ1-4,CATSRDKGWIEKLFF,TGTGCCACCAGCAGAGATAAAGGGTGGATTGAAAAACTGTTTTTT
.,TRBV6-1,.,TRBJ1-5,CASSALEDQPQHF,TGTGCCAGCAGTGCCTTGGAGGATCAGCCCCAGCATTTT
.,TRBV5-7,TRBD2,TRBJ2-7,CASGSGRAVSYEQYF,TGTGCCAGCGGTAGCGGGAGGGCCGTCTCCTACGAGCAGTACTTC
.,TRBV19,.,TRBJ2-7,CASRSAQGNYEQYF,TGTGCCAGTAGATCGGCTCAGGGAAACTACGAGCAGTACTTC
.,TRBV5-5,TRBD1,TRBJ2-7,CASRYTGGTYEQYF,TGTGCCAGCAGATACACAGGGGGCACCTACGAGCAGTACTTC
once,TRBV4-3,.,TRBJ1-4,CASSQDLFTVNEKLFF,TGCGCCAGCAGCCAAGATCTCTTTACCGTTAATGAAAAACTGTTTTTT
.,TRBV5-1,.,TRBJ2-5,CASSFDTAGETQYF,TGCGCCAGCAGCTTTGACACGGCGGGGGAGACCCAGTACTTC
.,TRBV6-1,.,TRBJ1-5,CATRVYSNQPQHF,TGTGCCACCCGGGTGTACAGCAATCAGCCCCAGCATTTT
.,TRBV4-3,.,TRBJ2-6,CASSQEDSVSGANVLTF,TGCGCCAGCAGCCAAGAAGACTCAGTCTCTGGGGCCAACGTCCTGACTTTC
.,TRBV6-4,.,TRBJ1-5,CASSDKWGGSDSAQPQHF,TGTGCCAGCAGTGACAAGTGGGGGGGGAGTGATTCGGCTCAGCCCCAGCATTTT
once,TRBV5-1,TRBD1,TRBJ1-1,CASSLGTANTEAFF,TGCGCCAGCAGCCTGGGGACAGCAAACACTGAAGCTTTCTTT
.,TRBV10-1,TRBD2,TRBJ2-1,CASSEGGTSLNEQFF,TGCGCCAGCAGTGAAGGGGGGACTAGTCTTAATGAGCAGTTCTTC
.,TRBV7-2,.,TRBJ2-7,CASSLAGGTSSYEQYF,TGTGCCAGCAGCCTAGCTGGCGGAACGAGCTCCTACGAGCAGTACTTC
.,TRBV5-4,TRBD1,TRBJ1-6,CASTPGTGGNSPLHF,TGTGCCAGCACCCCCGGGACAGGGGGTAATTCACCCCTCCACTTT
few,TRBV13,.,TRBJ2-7,CASSLAQREQYF,TGTGCCAGCAGCTTAGCCCAGCGGGAGCAGTACTTC
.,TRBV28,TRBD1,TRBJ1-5,CASSFDRGISWKNQPQHF,TGTGCCAGCAGTTTCGACAGGGGGATAAGTTGGAAGAATCAGCCCCAGCATTTT
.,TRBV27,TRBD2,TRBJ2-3,CASSFQREGDTQYF,TGTGCCAGCAGTTTCCAGCGGGAAGGAGATACGCAGTATTTT